The 26 T cell receptor beta chains below come from one sample, sequenced in a study of naive and memory T cell subsets. The beta constant-region primer was an equimolar mix of two oligonucleotides covering TRBC1 and TRBC2. Ligated cDNA was amplified by four rounds of PCR with nested alpha and beta constant-region primers and SP2. TCRdb analysed the UMI-ligation and nested PCR reads with MiXCR anew, one entry per CDR3 protein. The sample carries about 120,000 distinct CDR3 sequences, 30% to 45% recorded once. The sequenced sample consisted of central memory CD4+ T cells from blood. The receptors were gathered from a human donor in good health.

The CDR3 coding sequence is TGTGCCAGCTCACCAATTGGACTAGCGGGGACACATGCACTCACAGATACGCAGTATTTT. Translated, it gives CASSPIGLAGTHALTDTQYF. The rearrangement links TRBV18 to TRBJ2-3; TRBD2 matches at 12 bases. This CDR3 is 20 amino acids long. With V trimmed by 2 bases and J by 2 bases, 14 bases remained unmatched. The germline CDR1 and CDR2 sequences are KGHSH and LQKENI.

The CDR3 spells CASSSPRDTLNEQFF. In DNA form, the CDR3 reads TGTGCCAGCAGCTCACCCCGGGACACCCTCAATGAGCAGTTCTTC. The V call is TRBV7-8, the J call TRBJ2-1; possibly TRBD1 for D (6 bases). Trimming shortened V by 4 bases and J by 6 bases, and 16 bases separated the two germline ends. Per germline, CDR1 SGHVS and CDR2 FQNEAQ. The CDR3 length is 15 residues.

This chain's CDR3 is CATSVGTGLNTGELFF. CDR3 DNA sequence: TGTGCCACCAGTGTTGGGACAGGGCTGAACACCGGGGAGCTGTTTTTT. The chain links TRBV24-1 to TRBJ2-2; TRBD1 aligns across 9 bases. Germline-derived CDR1 and CDR2 are KGHDR and SFDVKD. With V trimmed by 5 bases and J by 1 base, 4 bases remained unmatched. The CDR3 spans 16 residues.

This clonotype occurred a few times. The chain couples TRBV18 to TRBJ2-1, with a weak D call TRBD1 (5 bases). V lost 7 bases and J 2 bases, leaving 15 bases between the germline ends. The CDR3 runs 15 residues. CDR1 is KGHSH and CDR2 is LQKENI in the germline V gene. The CDR3 spells CASLIPGSPYNEQFF. CDR3 coding DNA: TGTGCCAGCTTGATTCCAGGGTCCCCCTACAATGAGCAGTTCTTC.

CDR3 protein: CASSVEMNTGELFF. Written as DNA, the CDR3 is TGTGCCAGCAGTGTCGAAATGAACACCGGGGAGCTGTTTTTT. The chain recombines TRBV6-6 with TRBJ2-2; D not resolved. V lost 5 bases to trimming and J lost 1 base, with 8 bases between them. This CDR3 contains 14 residues. The germline V gene encodes CDR1 MNHNY and CDR2 SVGAGI (reference sequence).

The chain is built from TRBV12-5 and TRBJ2-1, with TRBD2 identical over 7 bases. J was trimmed by 1 base and V by 6 bases; bases with no gene match: 6. CDR3 size: 15 residues. CDR1 LGHNT and CDR2 FRNRAP come from the germline V gene. The CDR3 region is CASGTPAGSYNEQFF. The DNA of the CDR3 is TGTGCTAGTGGGACCCCAGCGGGGTCCTACAATGAGCAGTTCTTC.

This clonotype was counted once. CDR3 DNA: TGTGCCAGCAGTTTAGGGATGGTGTACAATGAGCAGTTCTTC. Translated, it gives CASSLGMVYNEQFF. V and J are TRBV6-2 or TRBV6-3 and TRBJ2-1; no clear D gene. Germline CDR1 MNHEY, CDR2 SVGEGT. The CDR3 runs to 14 residues. The V end lost 4 bases, the J end lost 4 bases, and 11 bases lay between the germline ends.

The rearrangement joins TRBV5-1 to TRBJ2-3, with 7 bases identical to TRBD2. J lost 2 bases, V lost 5 bases, and 8 bases had no gene match. CDR3 size: 15 residues. Germline V lookup: CDR1 SGHRS, CDR2 YFSETQ. The CDR3 DNA reads as TGCGCCAGCAGACTGATAGCGGGCACCACAGATACGCAGTATTTT. Amino acids: CASRLIAGTTDTQYF.

J is TRBJ2-7 and V is TRBV30; no clear D. The CDR3 consists of 13 residues. Trimming removed 2 bases from V and 3 bases from J, with 11 bases in between. Germline CDR1 and CDR2: GTSNPN and SVGIG (reference sequence). The CDR3 here is CAWSKTQNYEQYF. CDR3 sequence (DNA): TGTGCCTGGAGTAAGACACAGAACTACGAGCAGTACTTC.

CDR3: CASSRKQETQYF. The CDR3 DNA reads as TGCGCCAGCAGCCGGAAGCAAGAGACCCAGTACTTC. The chain combines TRBV5-1 with TRBJ2-5; no firm D call. The V gene lost 4 bases and the J gene lost 2 bases, with 6 bases spanning the gap. Germline values: CDR1 SGHRS, CDR2 YFSETQ. CDR3 length: 12 residues.

The chain uses TRBV5-1 and TRBJ2-7; D possibly uses TRBD1 or TRBD2 (5 bases each). V lost 0 bases and J 4 bases, leaving 14 bases between the germline ends. The CDR3 extends over 15 amino acids. Germline lookup yields CDR1 SGHRS and CDR2 YFSETQ. Written as DNA, the CDR3 is TGCGCCAGCAGCTTGGACGGGACGGCGAATTACGAGCAGTACTTC. This sequence encodes CASSLDGTANYEQYF.

This clonotype was counted only a few times. Mismatch with germline at one junction end may stem from a read error. The J gene is TRBJ1-2, the V gene TRBV29-1; the match to TRBD1 covers 10 bases. This CDR3 is built from 13 residues. CDR1 is SQVTM, CDR2 ANQGSEA, per germline. The CDR3 DNA follows: TGCAGCATTGACGGGACAGGGGTCTATGGCTACACCTTC. It encodes CSIDGTGVYGYTF.

This clonotype was seen a handful of times. The rearrangement uses TRBV30 and TRBJ2-5; 8 bases line up with TRBD2. This CDR3 has 13 residues. V lost 8 bases to trimming and J lost 9 bases; unmatched junction nucleotides: 14. Germline assignment: CDR1 GTSNPN and CDR2 SVGIG (reference sequence). CDR3 amino acids: CARDTGLDRAQYF. The CDR3, as DNA: TGTGCCAGAGACACGGGACTAGACCGGGCCCAGTACTTC.

This clonotype came up a few times. The CDR3 DNA follows: TGCAGCGTTGAGACAGGGAAAGGAGATACGCAGTATTTT. Its protein is CSVETGKGDTQYF. This rearrangement joins TRBV29-1 to TRBJ2-3, with TRBD1 identical over 7 bases. This CDR3 region has 13 residues. Germline CDR1 SQVTM, CDR2 ANQGSEA. V shed 3 bases, J shed 5 bases, and the junction held 5 bases outside the gene matches.

This chain joins TRBV20-1 and TRBJ1-2; a possible D gene is TRBD1 (6 bases). The ends were cut back, 8 bases at V and 5 bases at J, with 15 bases in the middle. CDR1 and CDR2 (germline): DFQATT, SNEGSKA (reference sequence). The CDR3 is 12 residues long. The CDR3 nucleotides read TGCAGTTCCTCTAGGGGGGCTTATGGCTACACCTTC. Translated: CSSSRGAYGYTF.

This clonotype was counted between two and nine times. The chain joins TRBV3-1 to TRBJ1-1, with D unresolved. V gave up 6 bases and J gave up 3 bases, with 14 bases separating them. Germline lookup yields CDR1 LGHDT and CDR2 YNNKEL (reference sequence). CDR3 size: 14 residues. The chain's CDR3 is CASRAMLVDTEAFF. CDR3 bases: TGTGCCAGCAGGGCGATGTTGGTGGACACTGAAGCTTTCTTT.

This chain links TRBV24-1 with TRBJ2-7; D not resolved. The CDR3 contains 13 residues. The V end was cut by 8 bases, the J end by 3 bases, with 13 bases between. CDR1 is KGHDR, CDR2 SFDVKD, per germline. The CDR3 nucleotides are TGTGCCACCAACGTCCAGGACCACTACGAGCAGTACTTC. Translated: CATNVQDHYEQYF.

This chain joins TRBV28 and TRBJ1-1; D gene uncertain. This CDR3 region has 15 residues. Germline CDR1 is MDHEN and CDR2 is SYDVKM. V was trimmed by 7 bases and J by 1 base, leaving 16 bases between them. The CDR3 bases are TGTGCCAGCACCGGTTCGCGGGATTGGAACACTGAAGCTTTCTTT. Translating it yields CASTGSRDWNTEAFF.

The CDR3 DNA follows: TGTGCCAGCAGCCGGGACTCGAACACTGAAGCTTTCTTT. This gives the protein CASSRDSNTEAFF. The chain joins TRBV7-6 to TRBJ1-1; TRBD1 is a possible D gene (5 bases). V gave up 5 bases and J gave up 1 base, with 8 bases separating them. Germline V lookup: CDR1 SGHVS, CDR2 FNYEAQ. CDR3 length: 13 residues.

The chain recombines TRBV7-6 with TRBJ2-1; 8 nucleotides line up with TRBD2. CDR3 length equals 16 residues. Germline CDR1 reads SGHVS; CDR2 reads FNYEAQ. Losses at the gene ends were 3 bases for V and 8 bases for J; bases not matched to a gene: 12. CDR3 region: CASSFGTRGIEDEQFF. The CDR3 DNA is TGTGCCAGCAGCTTCGGGACTAGGGGTATCGAAGATGAGCAGTTCTTC.

The CDR3 bases are TGTGCCAGCAGCCATCGACTAGCGGGGCCCCTTCTCCGTGAGCAGTTCTTC. It is translated as CASSHRLAGPLLREQFF. V and J are TRBV3-1 and TRBJ2-1; the match to TRBD2 covers 11 bases. Germline assignment: CDR1 LGHDT and CDR2 YNNKEL (reference sequence). Unmatched junction bases numbered 13, after V lost 3 bases and J lost 9 bases. This CDR3 has 17 residues.

The gene calls are TRBV6-2 or TRBV6-3 and TRBJ1-5; possible D gene TRBD1, 6 bases. V was pared by 10 bases and J by 2 bases, with 12 bases between. The CDR3 sequence is 13 residues long. Germline V gives CDR1 MNHEY, CDR2 SVGEGT. This chain's CDR3 is CATNDRRNQPQHF. The CDR3 DNA reads TGTGCCACCAACGACAGGCGCAATCAGCCCCAGCATTTT.

With regard to this clonotype: One junction end disagrees with the germline gene, perhaps due to a read error. CDR3 DNA sequence: TGTGCCAGCAGCCAAACGACAGGGGCTGGCAATAAGCAGTTCTTC. It is translated as CASSQTTGAGNKQFF. The V call is TRBV3-1, the J call TRBJ2-1; 8 positions match TRBD1. In germline, CDR1 is LGHDT, CDR2 YNNKEL (reference sequence). The CDR3 totals 15 residues.

The J gene is TRBJ2-7, the V gene TRBV5-6, with a weak D call TRBD1 (6 bases). V lost 0 bases and J 2 bases, leaving 9 bases between the germline ends. CDR3 length: 14 amino acids. Germline lookup yields CDR1 SGHDT and CDR2 YYEEEE. The CDR3 reads CASSLAGQTYEQYF. In nucleotides, the CDR3 is TGTGCCAGCAGCTTGGCAGGACAGACCTACGAGCAGTACTTC.

This sequence joins TRBV12-3 or TRBV12-4 and TRBJ2-5, with no clear D. This CDR3 comprises 15 residues. V was cut by 1 base and J by 3 bases, with 12 bases left in between. The CDR3 sequence: CASSLGTRIEETQYF. The CDR3 DNA is TGTGCCAGCAGTTTAGGGACGAGGATTGAAGAGACCCAGTACTTC.

There are a few counts of this clonotype. The chain recombines TRBV2 with TRBJ2-7; 7 bases line up with TRBD1. The germline CDR1 and CDR2 sequences are SNHLY and FYNNEI. This CDR3 has 12 residues. J lost 6 bases, V lost 6 bases, and 5 bases had no gene match. Here the CDR3 DNA reads TGTGCCAGCAGGGGGGACAGCGGCGAGCAGTACTTC. Its translation is CASRGDSGEQYF.